This passage covers 10 T cell receptor beta chains from one sample sequenced in a study of CD8+ T cells in alopecia areata. As the sequencing template, cDNA was produced by extracting RNA and reverse transcribing it. TCRdb's table, derived via immunoSEQ multiplex PCR, lists solely in-frame clones and lacks some. The sample includes around 6,300 clones, none of them occurring once. Sample time point: mouse skin 6 weeks after grafting, around onset of hair loss. The sequences come from skin, collected at week 6. The receptors come from a C3H/HeJ mouse with alopecia areata. This strain's MHC haplotype is H2-k.

This clone was detected ten times or more. Gene names are the mouse ones. The read falls 4 residues short of the CDR3 end, and the missing part is taken from the germline J gene. This chain links TRBV31 with TRBJ2-5; 10 bases are a match to TRBD2. CDR1 and CDR2 from the germline V gene are GKSSPN and SITVG. The trim removed 3 bases at V and 3 bases at J, leaving 6 bases unmatched. The CDR3 sequence is 15 residues long. The DNA read from the CDR3 is TGTGCCTGGAGACGACTGGGGGGACGTCAAGAC. This gives the protein CAWRRLGGRQD. The CDR3 in its entirety is CAWRRLGGRQDTQYF. Supplemented by reference TRBV31 and TRBJ2-5, the full variable domain reads AQTIHQWPVAEIKAVGSPLSLGCTIKGKSSPNLYWYWQATGGTLQQLFYSITVGQVESVVQLNLSASRPKDDQFILSTEKLLLSHSGFYLCAWRRLGGRQDTQYFGPGTRLLVL.

This clone was detected only a few times. These gene names are mouse names. The read terminates 4 residues ahead of where the CDR3 ends, so the germline J gene completes it. The chain uses TRBV19 and TRBJ2-1; no clear D. The V end lost 5 bases, the J end lost 0 bases, and 9 bases lay between the germline ends. The CDR3 totals 14 residues. Germline CDR1 and CDR2: FNHDT and SITEND (reference sequence). The part of the CDR3 DNA that was read is TGTGCCAGCAGCCGTCATAATAACTATGCT. It codes for CASSRHNNYA. The entire CDR3 reads CASSRHNNYAEQFF.

This clone occurred a few times. Gene and germline names: mouse. Read sequence stops 4 residues before the CDR3 end, and the germline J gene provides the missing end. The rearrangement uses TRBV29 and TRBJ2-2, with 11 bases lining up with TRBD1. Germline-derived CDR1 and CDR2 are MSHET and SYDVDS. J lost 0 bases, V lost 5 bases, and 5 bases had no gene match. The length of the CDR3 is 17 residues. The DNA read from the CDR3 is TGTGCTAGCAGTCTCTCGGGACAGGGGGCAAACACCGGG. It encodes CASSLSGQGANTG. The whole CDR3 protein is CASSLSGQGANTGQLYF. The full variable domain, in which reference TRBV29 and TRBJ2-2 provide the parts outside the CDR3, is DMKVTQMPRYLIKRMGENVLLECGQDMSHETMYWYRQDPGLGLQLIYISYDVDSNSEGDIPKGYRVSRKKREHFSLILDSAKTNQTSVYFCASSLSGQGANTGQLYFGEGSKLTVL.

As for this clone: The germline and genes are mouse ones. The read terminates 4 residues before the CDR3 end, so the remaining end is supplied by the germline J gene. The chain employs TRBV1 and TRBJ2-7; 12 bases fit TRBD2. The CDR3 contains 16 residues. CDR1 NSQYPW and CDR2 LRSPGD come from the germline V gene (reference sequence). The CDR3 loop is CTCSADSGTGGYEQYF. The CDR3 DNA, read in part, is TGCACCTGCAGTGCAGATTCCGGGACTGGGGGGTAT. Using reference TRBV1 and TRBJ2-7 for the parts outside the CDR3, the full variable domain is VTLLEQNPRWRLVPRGQAVNLRCILKNSQYPWMSWYQQDLQKQLQWLFTLRSPGDKEVKSLPGADYLATRVTDTELRLQVANMSQGRTLYCTCSADSGTGGYEQYFGPGTRLTVL.

This clone was detected ten times or more. The gene names given are mouse names. Coverage ceases 4 residues before the CDR3 finishes, and the germline J gene fills in the end. The chain joins TRBV12-1 to TRBJ1-2; D possibly corresponds to TRBD1 (5 bases). CDR1 SGHSN and CDR2 HYEKVE come from the germline V gene. CDR3 length: 12 residues. Trimming pared 6 bases from V and 4 bases from J, leaving 11 bases between. The sequenced CDR3 bases are TGTGCCAGCAGTATTGGGGGCTCC. Protein: CASSIGGS. The full CDR3 protein is CASSIGGSDYTF.

This clone has more than one count but fewer than ten. The gene symbols are mouse symbols. The CDR3 end lies 4 residues beyond the end of the read and is filled in from the germline J gene. The V and J genes are TRBV4 and TRBJ2-1; 12 nucleotides agree with TRBD2. Germline V gene sequence: CDR1 LGHDT, CDR2 YNNKQL (reference sequence). CDR3 length: 15 residues. Losses at the gene ends were 5 bases for V and 6 bases for J; bases not matched to a gene: 5. CDR3 DNA (partial): TGTGCCAGCAGCCCTCGGGACTGGGGGGCTGCT. Translation: CASSPRDWGAA. The full CDR3 protein reads CASSPRDWGAAEQFF.

Concerning this clone: The genes are named according to mouse. The CDR3 end is not reached by the read, which stops 3 residues before it; the germline J gene fills it in. V gene TRBV5 combines with J gene TRBJ1-6, with D uncertain. TRBJ1-6 falls under the ORF class, with uncertain function. V dropped 2 bases and J dropped 0 bases, with 5 bases sitting between them. There are 15 residues in the CDR3. Germline CDR1 reads LGHNA; CDR2 reads YNLKQL (reference sequence). The covered CDR3 bases are TGTGCCAGCAGCCAACAGAGTTCCTATAATTCGCCC. This sequence encodes CASSQQSSYNSP. Given in full, the CDR3 is CASSQQSSYNSPLYF.

This clone was seen repeatedly, ten times or more. The gene names given are mouse names. The read is 4 residues too short to cover the CDR3 end, so that end is filled in from the germline J gene. The genes are TRBV13-1 and TRBJ2-7; D is possibly TRBD1 (6 bases). Looked up from germline, CDR1 is NSHNY and CDR2 is SYGAGN. Trimming shortened V by 3 bases and J by 3 bases, and 10 bases separated the two germline ends. CDR3 length equals 13 residues. CDR3 bases read: TGTGCCAGCAGTGTTTGGGACATCTAT. This sequence encodes CASSVWDIY. Given in full, the CDR3 is CASSVWDIYEQYF.

As regards this clone: Gene names and germline refer to mouse. The read ends 4 residues shy of where the CDR3 ends; the end is completed using the germline J gene. The V call is TRBV19, the J call TRBJ1-1; tentative D call: TRBD1 (6 bases). The CDR3 runs to 14 residues. The V gene lost 3 bases and the J gene lost 0 bases, with 9 bases spanning the gap. Germline V CDR1 and CDR2: FNHDT, SITEND (reference sequence). CDR3 sequence reads: CASSTGTSNTEVFF. CDR3 DNA, as far as it was read: TGTGCCAGCAGTACCGGGACATCAAACACA.

As to this clone: Gene labels here are mouse ones. The read ends 4 residues early relative to the CDR3; the germline J gene fills the gap. The chain has TRBV31 and TRBJ2-7; 9 bases match TRBD2. Germline CDR1 GKSSPN, CDR2 SITVG. CDR3 size: 13 residues. The chain's CDR3 is CAWRLLGGYEQYF. The DNA read from the CDR3 is TGTGCCTGGAGACTTCTGGGGGGGTAT.